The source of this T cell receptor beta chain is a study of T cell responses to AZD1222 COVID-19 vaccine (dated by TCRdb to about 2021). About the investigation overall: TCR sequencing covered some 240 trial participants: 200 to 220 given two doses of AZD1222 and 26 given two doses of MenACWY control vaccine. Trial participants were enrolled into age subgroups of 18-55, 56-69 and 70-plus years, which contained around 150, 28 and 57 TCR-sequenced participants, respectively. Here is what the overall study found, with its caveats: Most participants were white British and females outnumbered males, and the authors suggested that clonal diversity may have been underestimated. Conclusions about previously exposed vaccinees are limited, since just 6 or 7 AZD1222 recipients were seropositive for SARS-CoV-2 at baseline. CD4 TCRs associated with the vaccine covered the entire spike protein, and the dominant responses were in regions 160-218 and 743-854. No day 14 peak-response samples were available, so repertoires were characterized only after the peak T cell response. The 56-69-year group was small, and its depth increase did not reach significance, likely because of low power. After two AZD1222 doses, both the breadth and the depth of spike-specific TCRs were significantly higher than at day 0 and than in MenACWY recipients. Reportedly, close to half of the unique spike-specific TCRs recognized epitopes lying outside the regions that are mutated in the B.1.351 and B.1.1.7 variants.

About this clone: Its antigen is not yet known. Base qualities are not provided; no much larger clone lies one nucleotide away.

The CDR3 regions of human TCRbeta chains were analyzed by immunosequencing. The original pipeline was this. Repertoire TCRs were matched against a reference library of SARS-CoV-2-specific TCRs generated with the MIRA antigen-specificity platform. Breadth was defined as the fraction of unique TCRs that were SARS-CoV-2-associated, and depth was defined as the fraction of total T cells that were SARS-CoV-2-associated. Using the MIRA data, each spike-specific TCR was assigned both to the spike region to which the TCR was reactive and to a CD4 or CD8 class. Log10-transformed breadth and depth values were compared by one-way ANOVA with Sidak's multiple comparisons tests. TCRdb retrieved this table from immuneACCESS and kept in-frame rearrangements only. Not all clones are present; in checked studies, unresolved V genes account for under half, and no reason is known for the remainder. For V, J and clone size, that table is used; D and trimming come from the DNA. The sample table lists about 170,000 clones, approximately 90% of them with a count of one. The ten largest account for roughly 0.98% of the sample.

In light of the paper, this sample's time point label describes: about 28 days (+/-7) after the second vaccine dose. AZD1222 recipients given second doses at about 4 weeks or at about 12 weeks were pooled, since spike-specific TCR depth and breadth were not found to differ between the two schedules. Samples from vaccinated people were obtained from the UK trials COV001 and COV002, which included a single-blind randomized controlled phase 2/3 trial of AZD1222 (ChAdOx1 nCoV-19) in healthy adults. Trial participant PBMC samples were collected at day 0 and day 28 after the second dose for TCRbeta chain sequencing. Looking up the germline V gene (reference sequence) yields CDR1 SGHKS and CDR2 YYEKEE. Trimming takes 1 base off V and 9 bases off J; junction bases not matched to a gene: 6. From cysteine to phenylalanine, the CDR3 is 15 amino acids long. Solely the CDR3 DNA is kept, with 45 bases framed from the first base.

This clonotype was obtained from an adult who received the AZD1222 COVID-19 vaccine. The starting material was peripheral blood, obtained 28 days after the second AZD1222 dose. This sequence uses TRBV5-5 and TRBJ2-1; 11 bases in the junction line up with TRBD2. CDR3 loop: CASSLRSGGASEQFF. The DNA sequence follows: TGTGCCAGCAGCTTGCGTAGCGGGGGGGCCAGTGAGCAGTTCTTC.